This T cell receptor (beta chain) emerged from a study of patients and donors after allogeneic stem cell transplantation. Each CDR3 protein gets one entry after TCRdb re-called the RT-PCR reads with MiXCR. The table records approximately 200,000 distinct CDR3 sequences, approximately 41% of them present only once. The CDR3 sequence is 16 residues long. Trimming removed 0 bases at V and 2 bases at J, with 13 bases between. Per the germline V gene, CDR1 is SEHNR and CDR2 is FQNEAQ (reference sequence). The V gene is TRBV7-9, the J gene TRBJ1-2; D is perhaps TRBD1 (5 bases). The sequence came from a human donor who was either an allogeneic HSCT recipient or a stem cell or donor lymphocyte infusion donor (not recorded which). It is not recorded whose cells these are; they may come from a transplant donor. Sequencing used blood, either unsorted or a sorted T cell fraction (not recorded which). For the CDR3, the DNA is TGTGCCAGCAGCTTAGCGGTAGGGGTACCCAACTATGGCTACACCTTC. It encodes CASSLAVGVPNYGYTF. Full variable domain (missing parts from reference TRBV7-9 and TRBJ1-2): DTGVSQNPRHKITKRGQNVTFRCDPISEHNRLYWYRQTLGQGPEFLTYFQNEAQLEKSRLLSDRFSAERPKGSFSTLEIQRTEQGDSAMYLCASSLAVGVPNYGYTFGSGTRLTVV.